This T cell receptor (beta chain) is drawn from a study of T cell responses to AZD1222 COVID-19 vaccine. As to this clone: Its antigen is unknown.

The repertoire was sequenced with immunoSEQ multiplex PCR; TCRdb's copy has only in-frame clones and lacks some. The table includes 91,000 or so clones, roughly 92% detected once. CDR1 SEHNR and CDR2 FQNEAQ come from the germline V gene (reference sequence). The CDR3 totals 19 residues. After removal of 1 base from V and 1 base from J, the junction contained 10 bases not matched to a gene. General study findings and limits: A rise in Spike-specific TCR breadth and depth followed two AZD1222 doses.

The clonotype originates from an adult who received the AZD1222 COVID-19 vaccine. V is TRBV7-9 and J is TRBJ2-3, with TRBD2 matching 11 bases. The specimen comprised peripheral blood, sampled 28 days after the second AZD1222 dose. The CDR3 nucleotides are TGTGCCAGCAGCTTAGGTTCTAGCGGGGGGATGGTCGGCACAGATACGCAGTATTTT. This codes for CASSLGSSGGMVGTDTQYF.